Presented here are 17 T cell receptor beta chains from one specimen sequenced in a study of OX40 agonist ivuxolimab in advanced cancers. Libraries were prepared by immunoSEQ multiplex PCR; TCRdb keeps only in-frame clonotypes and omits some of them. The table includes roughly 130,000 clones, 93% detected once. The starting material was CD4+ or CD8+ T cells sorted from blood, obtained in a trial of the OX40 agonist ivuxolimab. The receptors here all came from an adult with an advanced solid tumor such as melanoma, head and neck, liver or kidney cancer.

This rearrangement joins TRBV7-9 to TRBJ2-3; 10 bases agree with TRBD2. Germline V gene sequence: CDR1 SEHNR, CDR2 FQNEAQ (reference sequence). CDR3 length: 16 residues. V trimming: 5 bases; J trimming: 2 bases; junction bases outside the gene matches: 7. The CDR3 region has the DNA TGTGCCAGCAGCCCTGGACTAGCGGCTTTCACAGATACGCAGTATTTT. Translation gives CASSPGLAAFTDTQYF. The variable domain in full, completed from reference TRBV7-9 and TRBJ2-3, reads DTGVSQNPRHKITKRGQNVTFRCDPISEHNRLYWYRQTLGQGPEFLTYFQNEAQLEKSRLLSDRFSAERPKGSFSTLEIQRTEQGDSAMYLCASSPGLAAFTDTQYFGPGTRLTVL.

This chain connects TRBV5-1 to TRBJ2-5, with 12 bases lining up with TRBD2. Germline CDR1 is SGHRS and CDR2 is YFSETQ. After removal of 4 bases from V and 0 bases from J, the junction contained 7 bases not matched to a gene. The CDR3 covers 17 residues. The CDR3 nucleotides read TGCGCCAGCAGCCCTACTAGCGGGGGGCCCTACCAAGAGACCCAGTACTTC. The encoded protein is CASSPTSGGPYQETQYF. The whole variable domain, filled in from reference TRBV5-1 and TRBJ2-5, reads KAGVTQTPRYLIKTRGQQVTLSCSPISGHRSVSWYQQTPGQGLQFLFEYFSETQRNKGNFPGRFSGRQFSNSRSEMNVSTLELGDSALYLCASSPTSGGPYQETQYFGPGTRLLVL.

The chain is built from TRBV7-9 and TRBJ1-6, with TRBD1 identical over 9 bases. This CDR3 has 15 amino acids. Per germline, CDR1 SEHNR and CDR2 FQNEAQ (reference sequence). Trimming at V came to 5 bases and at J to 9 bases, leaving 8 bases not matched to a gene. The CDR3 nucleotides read TGTGCCAGCAGCCCACAGGGGGCGAAGGGTTCACCCCTCCACTTT. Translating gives CASSPQGAKGSPLHF.

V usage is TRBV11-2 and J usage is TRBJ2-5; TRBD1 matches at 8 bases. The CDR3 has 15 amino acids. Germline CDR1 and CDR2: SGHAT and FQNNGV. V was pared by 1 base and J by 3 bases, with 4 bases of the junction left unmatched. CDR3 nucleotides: TGTGCCAGCAGCTTAGTCAGGGGGCGGGAAGAGACCCAGTACTTC. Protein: CASSLVRGREETQYF.

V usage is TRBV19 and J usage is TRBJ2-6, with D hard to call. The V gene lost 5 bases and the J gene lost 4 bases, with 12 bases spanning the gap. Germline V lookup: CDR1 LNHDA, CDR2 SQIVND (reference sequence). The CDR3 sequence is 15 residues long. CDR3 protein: CASSAKGGGANVLTF. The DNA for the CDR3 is TGTGCCAGTAGTGCTAAAGGTGGGGGGGCCAACGTCCTGACTTTC.

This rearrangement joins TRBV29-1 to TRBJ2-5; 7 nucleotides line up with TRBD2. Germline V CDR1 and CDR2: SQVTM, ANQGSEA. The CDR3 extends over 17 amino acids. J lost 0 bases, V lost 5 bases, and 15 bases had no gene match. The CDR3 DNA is TGCAGCGTTACCACTCTGGGGGGGGGAACCTACCAAGAGACCCAGTACTTC. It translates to CSVTTLGGGTYQETQYF.

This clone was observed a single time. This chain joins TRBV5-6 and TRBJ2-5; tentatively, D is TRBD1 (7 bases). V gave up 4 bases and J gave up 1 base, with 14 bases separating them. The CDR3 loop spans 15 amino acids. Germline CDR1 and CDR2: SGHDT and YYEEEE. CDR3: CASSLATGIQETQYF. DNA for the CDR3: TGTGCCAGCAGCCTAGCGACAGGGATCCAAGAGACCCAGTACTTC.

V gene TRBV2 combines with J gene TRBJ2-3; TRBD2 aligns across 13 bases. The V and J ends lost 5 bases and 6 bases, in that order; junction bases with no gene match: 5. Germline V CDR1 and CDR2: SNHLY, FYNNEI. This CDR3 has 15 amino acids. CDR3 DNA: TGTGCCAGCAGTAGACTAGCGGGAGGTGGGGATACGCAGTATTTT. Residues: CASSRLAGGGDTQYF.

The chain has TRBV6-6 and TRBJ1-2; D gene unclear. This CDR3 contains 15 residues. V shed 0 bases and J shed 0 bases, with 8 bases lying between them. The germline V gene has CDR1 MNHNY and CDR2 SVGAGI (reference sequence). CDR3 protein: CASSYSKQPNYGYTF. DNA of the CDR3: TGTGCCAGCAGTTACTCGAAGCAGCCTAACTATGGCTACACCTTC.

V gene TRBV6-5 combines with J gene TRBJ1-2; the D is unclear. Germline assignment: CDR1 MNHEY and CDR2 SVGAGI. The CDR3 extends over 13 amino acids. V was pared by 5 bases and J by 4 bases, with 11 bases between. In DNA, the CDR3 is TGTGCCAGCAGTCCCCGGACTATCTATGGCTACACCTTC. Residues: CASSPRTIYGYTF.

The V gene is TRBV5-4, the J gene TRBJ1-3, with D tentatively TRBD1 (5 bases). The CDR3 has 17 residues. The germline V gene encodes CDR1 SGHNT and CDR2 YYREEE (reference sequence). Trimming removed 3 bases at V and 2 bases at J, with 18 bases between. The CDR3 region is CASSSPGEGGAGNTIYF. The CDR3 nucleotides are TGTGCCAGCAGCTCCCCCGGGGAAGGAGGGGCTGGAAACACCATATATTTT.

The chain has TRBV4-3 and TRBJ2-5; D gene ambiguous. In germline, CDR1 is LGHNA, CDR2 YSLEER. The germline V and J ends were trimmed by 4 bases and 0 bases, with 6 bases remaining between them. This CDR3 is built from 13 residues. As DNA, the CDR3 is TGCGCCAGCAGCCCTGCCTACCAAGAGACCCAGTACTTC. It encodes CASSPAYQETQYF.

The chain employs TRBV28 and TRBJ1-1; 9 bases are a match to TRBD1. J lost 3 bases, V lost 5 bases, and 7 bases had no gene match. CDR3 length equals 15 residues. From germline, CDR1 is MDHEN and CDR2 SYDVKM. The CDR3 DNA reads TGTGCCAGCAGTCCAGGGGGGACAGGGTACACTGAAGCTTTCTTT. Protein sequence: CASSPGGTGYTEAFF.

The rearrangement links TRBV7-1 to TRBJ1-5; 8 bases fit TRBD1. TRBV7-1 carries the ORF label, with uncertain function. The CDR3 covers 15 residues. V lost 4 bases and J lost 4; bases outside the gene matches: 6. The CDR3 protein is CASSLAGQVNQPQHF. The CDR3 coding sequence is TGTGCCAGCAGCTTAGCGGGACAGGTTAATCAGCCCCAGCATTTT.

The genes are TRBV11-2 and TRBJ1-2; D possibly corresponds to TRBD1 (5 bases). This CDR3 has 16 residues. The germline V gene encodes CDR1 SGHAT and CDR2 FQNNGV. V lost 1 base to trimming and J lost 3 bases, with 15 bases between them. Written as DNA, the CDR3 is TGTGCCAGCAGCTTAGGGACCGGGACCGGCCACTATGGCTACACCTTC. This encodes CASSLGTGTGHYGYTF.

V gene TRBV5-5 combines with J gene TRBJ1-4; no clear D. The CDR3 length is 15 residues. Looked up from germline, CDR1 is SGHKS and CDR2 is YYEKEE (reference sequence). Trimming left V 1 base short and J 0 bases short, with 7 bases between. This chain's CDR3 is CASSLRVATNEKLFF. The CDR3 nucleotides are TGTGCCAGCAGCTTGCGTGTGGCAACTAATGAAAAACTGTTTTTT.

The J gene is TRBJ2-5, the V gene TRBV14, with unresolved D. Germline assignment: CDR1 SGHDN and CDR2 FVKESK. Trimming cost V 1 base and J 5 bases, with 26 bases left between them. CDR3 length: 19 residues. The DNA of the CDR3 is TGTGCCAGCAGCCAAGGTCTTGTAGGCGGAACGACCCCTCAGGAGACCCAGTACTTC. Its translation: CASSQGLVGGTTPQETQYF. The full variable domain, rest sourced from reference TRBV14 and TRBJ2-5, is EAGVTQFPSHSVIEKGQTVTLRCDPISGHDNLYWYRRVMGKEIKFLLHFVKESKQDESGMPNNRFLAERTGGTYSTLKVQPAELEDSGVYFCASSQGLVGGTTPQETQYFGPGTRLLVL.